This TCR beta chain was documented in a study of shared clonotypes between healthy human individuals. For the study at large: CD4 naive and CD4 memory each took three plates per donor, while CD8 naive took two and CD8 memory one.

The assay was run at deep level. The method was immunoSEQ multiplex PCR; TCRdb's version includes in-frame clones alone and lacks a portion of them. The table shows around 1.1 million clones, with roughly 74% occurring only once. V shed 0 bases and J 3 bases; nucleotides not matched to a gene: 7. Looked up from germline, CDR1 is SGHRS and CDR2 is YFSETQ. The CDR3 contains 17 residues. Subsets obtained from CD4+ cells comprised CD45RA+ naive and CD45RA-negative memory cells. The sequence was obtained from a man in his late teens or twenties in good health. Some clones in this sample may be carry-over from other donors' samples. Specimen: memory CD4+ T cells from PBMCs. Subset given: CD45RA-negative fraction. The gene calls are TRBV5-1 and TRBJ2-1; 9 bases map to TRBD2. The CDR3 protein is CASSLVPTSGNYNEQFF. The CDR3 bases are TGCGCCAGCAGCTTGGTTCCGACTAGCGGAAACTACAATGAGCAGTTCTTC.